The 29 T cell receptor beta chains presented below share a single source sample, sequenced in a study of shared clonotypes between healthy human individuals. This table comes from immunoSEQ multiplex PCR, and its TCRdb copy is limited to in-frame clones, with some not included. The data contain approximately 1.5 million clones, around 98.5% of them singletons. The sample taken for sequencing was naive CD4+ T cells sorted from blood. Subset of the sample: CD45RA+ positively selected. These receptor sequences come from a man aged 30 to 39 in good health.

The chain joins TRBV29-1 to TRBJ1-1, with a tentative D call TRBD1 (6 bases). The CDR3 spans 13 residues. Germline V lookup: CDR1 SQVTM, CDR2 ANQGSEA. V lost 7 bases and J lost 1, with 13 bases in between. The CDR3 DNA sequence: TGCAGCGCCCCGGGGGCGGGGAACACTGAAGCTTTCTTT. This codes for CSAPGAGNTEAFF.

The chain couples TRBV19 to TRBJ2-3; the match to TRBD2 covers 7 bases. This CDR3 is 17 amino acids long. Germline CDR1 and CDR2: LNHDA and SQIVND (reference sequence). After removal of 9 bases from V and 0 bases from J, the junction contained 15 bases not matched to a gene. In nucleotides, the CDR3 is TGTGCCAGCCGGGATCGCGCGGGAGTTGTGAGCACAGATACGCAGTATTTT. Protein sequence: CASRDRAGVVSTDTQYF.

The chain combines TRBV29-1 with TRBJ2-3, with D hard to call. Germline V gene lookup returns CDR1 SQVTM and CDR2 ANQGSEA. V lost 8 bases and J 0 bases, leaving 6 bases between the germline ends. The CDR3 sequence is 11 residues long. The CDR3 region is CSIVSTDTQYF. The CDR3, as DNA: TGCAGCATTGTTAGCACAGATACGCAGTATTTT.

With regard to this clone: Other nucleotide sequences from this sample produce the same CDR3. V is TRBV7-6 and J is TRBJ2-5, with D uncertain. The V end was cut by 2 bases, the J end by 5 bases, with 3 bases between. From germline, CDR1 is SGHVS and CDR2 FNYEAQ. The CDR3 spans 11 residues. The chain's CDR3 is CASSLQETQYF. The DNA of the CDR3 is TGTGCCAGCAGCTTACAGGAGACCCAGTACTTC.

The J gene is TRBJ2-3, the V gene TRBV7-2, with TRBD2 matching over 9 bases. Germline values: CDR1 SGHTA, CDR2 FQGNSA. The trim removed 3 bases at V and 6 bases at J, leaving 10 bases unmatched. This CDR3 has 16 amino acids. The CDR3 loop reads CASSFIAGGPSDTQYF. DNA for the CDR3: TGTGCCAGCAGCTTTATCGCGGGAGGGCCCTCCGATACGCAGTATTTT.

The chain links TRBV7-6 to TRBJ2-5, with D possibly being TRBD2 (5 bases). Looked up from germline, CDR1 is SGHVS and CDR2 is FNYEAQ. The CDR3 covers 15 residues. V was cut by 4 bases and J by 2 bases, with 14 bases left in between. Here the CDR3 DNA reads TGTGCCAGCAGCTCCCAGTCACTAGTACAAGAGACCCAGTACTTC. Protein sequence: CASSSQSLVQETQYF.

With respect to this clone: The same CDR3 arises from other DNA sequences in this sample as well. The J gene is TRBJ2-3, the V gene TRBV18, with no clear D. Trimming stripped 2 bases from V and 2 bases from J, with 5 bases between. Germline V gene data show CDR1 as KGHSH and CDR2 as LQKENI. This CDR3 is built from 13 residues. CDR3 sequence: CASSPDLTDTQYF. The DNA of the CDR3 is TGTGCCAGCTCACCAGACCTCACAGATACGCAGTATTTT.

The V and J genes are TRBV19 and TRBJ2-1; 12 nucleotides line up with TRBD2. Germline V CDR1 and CDR2: LNHDA, SQIVND (reference sequence). The V gene end was trimmed by 7 bases and the J gene end by 5 bases; junction bases not matched to a gene: 6. The CDR3 is 15 residues long. The CDR3 DNA follows: TGTGCCAGTAACTTACTAGCGGGAGGTAACAATGAGCAGTTCTTC. Its translation: CASNLLAGGNNEQFF.

This chain links TRBV5-4 with TRBJ2-7; D may correspond to TRBD1 or TRBD2 (7 bases each). The CDR3 has 14 residues. V lost 2 bases, J lost 5 bases, and 14 bases lay in between. Germline V CDR1 and CDR2: SGHNT, YYREEE (reference sequence). This CDR3 reads CASSFQGGGNEQYF. CDR3 bases: TGTGCCAGCAGCTTTCAGGGGGGAGGGAACGAGCAGTACTTC. Complete variable domain (other parts from reference TRBV5-4 and TRBJ2-7): ETGVTQSPTHLIKTRGQQVTLRCSSQSGHNTVSWYQQALGQGPQFIFQYYREEENGRGNFPPRFSGLQFPNYSSELNVNALELDDSALYLCASSFQGGGNEQYFGPGTRLTVT.

The CDR3 DNA follows: TGTGCCAGCAGTGGGGTCGTGGCGTATGAGCAGTTCTTC. Its translation: CASSGVVAYEQFF. The chain couples TRBV25-1 to TRBJ2-1; D uncertain. The CDR3 runs to 13 residues. V was shortened by 4 bases and J by 8 bases, with 12 bases between the two germline ends. Germline V gene data show CDR1 as MGHDK and CDR2 as SYGVNS.

The chain recombines TRBV2 with TRBJ2-7; TRBD2 might be the D (5 bases). This CDR3 contains 15 residues. Trimming removed 7 bases at V and 3 bases at J, with 19 bases between. Germline CDR1 is SNHLY and CDR2 is FYNNEI. This CDR3 is CASKLGSLDYYEQYF. Written as DNA, the CDR3 is TGTGCCAGCAAATTGGGTTCCCTAGACTACTACGAGCAGTACTTC.

The V and J genes are TRBV5-1 and TRBJ1-1; D is perhaps TRBD1 (5 bases). Trimming cost V 4 bases and J 4 bases, with 17 bases left between them. Germline CDR1 and CDR2: SGHRS and YFSETQ. This CDR3 comprises 15 residues. DNA for the CDR3: TGCGCCAGCAGCCGCACGGCAGGGATTGGCACTGAAGCTTTCTTT. Translated, it gives CASSRTAGIGTEAFF.

The V gene is TRBV12-2, the J gene TRBJ2-7; no DNA check was done on the table's D call, TRBD2. TRBV12-2 is noted as a pseudogene. The CDR3 sequence is 12 residues long. For the CDR3, the DNA is TGTGCAAGTCGCTCCAACTTTTACGAGCAGTACTTC. This encodes CASRSNFYEQYF.

The chain joins TRBV30 to TRBJ2-1, with 11 bases matching TRBD2. The CDR3 has 14 amino acids. Germline loops: CDR1 GTSNPN, CDR2 SVGIG (reference sequence). After removal of 2 bases from V and 7 bases from J, the junction contained 4 bases not matched to a gene. CDR3 amino acids: CAWSKLAGVNEQFF. The CDR3 DNA follows: TGTGCCTGGAGTAAACTAGCGGGAGTGAATGAGCAGTTCTTC.

The V gene is TRBV27, the J gene TRBJ2-7; possibly TRBD1 for D (5 bases). Trimming shortened V by 2 bases and J by 0 bases, and 14 bases separated the two germline ends. The CDR3 length is 16 residues. Per germline, CDR1 MNHEY and CDR2 SMNVEV (reference sequence). CDR3 sequence: CASSLGNTGVSYEQYF. In DNA, the CDR3 is TGTGCCAGCAGTTTAGGAAACACAGGAGTCTCCTACGAGCAGTACTTC.

V is TRBV7-9 and J is TRBJ1-2, with 8 bases that match TRBD1. From germline, CDR1 is SEHNR and CDR2 FQNEAQ (reference sequence). The CDR3 extends over 17 amino acids. Trimming cost V 2 bases and J 0 bases; bases outside gene matches: 8. CDR3 sequence: CASSLLVTGGPNYGYTF. DNA for the CDR3: TGTGCCAGCAGCTTATTAGTAACAGGGGGACCTAACTATGGCTACACCTTC.

The V and J genes are TRBV29-1 and TRBJ2-3; a possible D gene is TRBD1 (5 bases). Germline V gives CDR1 SQVTM, CDR2 ANQGSEA. The germline V and J ends were trimmed by 6 bases and 6 bases, with 19 bases remaining between them. The CDR3 covers 14 residues. The CDR3 loop reads CSVTPLGKGDTQYF. CDR3 sequence (DNA): TGCAGCGTGACCCCCCTGGGGAAGGGGGATACGCAGTATTTT.

This rearrangement joins TRBV11-2 to TRBJ2-7, with 7 bases identical to TRBD1. Trimming at V came to 1 base and at J to 7 bases, leaving 16 bases not matched to a gene. This CDR3 is built from 17 residues. Germline V lookup: CDR1 SGHAT, CDR2 FQNNGV. CDR3 DNA sequence: TGTGCCAGCAGCTTAGTAAAGAGTACCGAGGGGGCGCGGGAGCAGTACTTC. Translating it yields CASSLVKSTEGAREQYF.

A word on this clone: Additional DNA sequences in this sample encode the identical CDR3. V gene TRBV15 combines with J gene TRBJ2-5; D not certain. Trimming pared 0 bases from V and 4 bases from J, leaving 6 bases between. The CDR3 runs to 13 residues. The germline V gene has CDR1 LNHNV and CDR2 YYDKDF (reference sequence). CDR3 sequence (DNA): TGTGCCACCAGCAGAGATCGCACAGAGACCCAGTACTTC. Residues: CATSRDRTETQYF. The full variable domain, in which reference TRBV15 and TRBJ2-5 provide the parts outside the CDR3, is DAMVIQNPRYQVTQFGKPVTLSCSQTLNHNVMYWYQQKSSQAPKLLFHYYDKDFNNEADTPDNFQSRRPNTSFCFLDIRSPGLGDTAMYLCATSRDRTETQYFGPGTRLLVL.

The chain links TRBV18 to TRBJ2-5; either TRBD1 or TRBD2 may supply D (6 bases each). CDR3 length equals 15 residues. In germline, CDR1 is KGHSH, CDR2 LQKENI. V was trimmed by 0 bases and J by 5 bases, leaving 13 bases between them. The CDR3 loop reads CASSPPGRGRETQYF. The CDR3 nucleotides are TGTGCCAGCTCACCACCCGGAAGGGGGAGGGAGACCCAGTACTTC. The full variable domain, with the rest looked up from reference TRBV18 and TRBJ2-5, is NAGVMQNPRHLVRRRGQEARLRCSPMKGHSHVYWYRQLPEEGLKFMVYLQKENIIDESGMPKERFSAEFPKEGPSILRIQQVVRGDSAAYFCASSPPGRGRETQYFGPGTRLLVL.

The chain employs TRBV5-1 and TRBJ2-7, with 14 nucleotides matching TRBD2. The CDR3 is made up of 15 amino acids. Germline loops: CDR1 SGHRS, CDR2 YFSETQ. V lost 10 bases, J lost 7 bases, and 13 bases stayed unmatched. The CDR3 reads CAGTGTSGSAGEQYF. The CDR3 DNA is TGCGCCGGAACCGGGACTAGCGGGAGCGCCGGTGAGCAGTACTTC. Complete variable domain (other parts from reference TRBV5-1 and TRBJ2-7): KAGVTQTPRYLIKTRGQQVTLSCSPISGHRSVSWYQQTPGQGLQFLFEYFSETQRNKGNFPGRFSGRQFSNSRSEMNVSTLELGDSALYLCAGTGTSGSAGEQYFGPGTRLTVT.

Concerning this clone: Other DNA variants within this sample encode the same CDR3. This chain links TRBV5-4 with TRBJ2-7; 13 nucleotides match TRBD2. Germline V gives CDR1 SGHNT, CDR2 YYREEE (reference sequence). With V trimmed by 4 bases and J by 3 bases, 4 bases remained unmatched. This CDR3 contains 15 residues. DNA of the CDR3: TGTGCCAGCAGCCTCGGGACTAGCGGGATCTACGAGCAGTACTTC. Protein product: CASSLGTSGIYEQYF.

V is TRBV10-3 and J is TRBJ2-1; 7 positions match TRBD2. In germline, CDR1 is ENHRY, CDR2 SYGVKD. J gave up 8 bases and V 4 bases, and 17 bases lay outside the gene matches. The CDR3 consists of 17 residues. CDR3 coding DNA: TGTGCCATCAGTGGGAAGGCTAGCGGACTTCCCTTCGATGAGCAGTTCTTC. Protein: CAISGKASGLPFDEQFF.

The chain combines TRBV4-1 with TRBJ2-1; 13 nucleotides line up with TRBD2. The junction had 11 bases not matched to a gene; V was cut back by 2 bases and J by 7 bases. Looked up from germline, CDR1 is MGHRA and CDR2 is YSYEKL. The CDR3 is made up of 18 amino acids. The CDR3 bases are TGCGCCAGCAGCCAAAAAGAGCGGACTAGCGGGAGTGGTAATGAGCAGTTCTTC. Residues: CASSQKERTSGSGNEQFF.

The rearrangement links TRBV5-1 to TRBJ2-5; 9 nucleotides align to TRBD1. Germline CDR1 and CDR2: SGHRS and YFSETQ. The CDR3 runs to 14 residues. The ends lost 4 bases at V and 5 bases at J; junction bases unmatched: 6. The CDR3: CASSIDRGDETQYF. CDR3 DNA: TGCGCCAGCAGCATTGACAGGGGGGACGAGACCCAGTACTTC. The full variable domain, its missing parts supplied by reference TRBV5-1 and TRBJ2-5, is KAGVTQTPRYLIKTRGQQVTLSCSPISGHRSVSWYQQTPGQGLQFLFEYFSETQRNKGNFPGRFSGRQFSNSRSEMNVSTLELGDSALYLCASSIDRGDETQYFGPGTRLLVL.

This clone has a single count. The chain employs TRBV5-1 and TRBJ2-1; TRBD1 matches at 7 bases. The V gene's germline CDR1 is SGHRS and CDR2 YFSETQ. CDR3 length: 17 amino acids. J lost 5 bases, V lost 4 bases, and 15 bases had no gene match. For the CDR3, the DNA is TGCGCCAGCAGCATAGGAATTACAGGGGATTTCGACAATGAGCAGTTCTTC. The encoded protein is CASSIGITGDFDNEQFF.

This chain links TRBV29-1 with TRBJ2-3; D remains unclear. The ends were cut back, 7 bases at V and 0 bases at J, with 14 bases in the middle. Germline assignment: CDR1 SQVTM and CDR2 ANQGSEA. The CDR3 spans 14 residues. Written as DNA, the CDR3 is TGCAGCGCCTTCCTAGTGGGTAGCACAGATACGCAGTATTTT. Its protein is CSAFLVGSTDTQYF.

This rearrangement joins TRBV28 to TRBJ2-3, with TRBD2 identical over 7 bases. Looked up from germline, CDR1 is MDHEN and CDR2 is SYDVKM. The CDR3 is made up of 15 amino acids. Trimming removed 3 bases from V and 4 bases from J; junction bases left unmatched: 7. In nucleotides, the CDR3 is TGTGCCAGCAGTTTGGGCGGGAGTATCGCAGATACGCAGTATTTT. It codes for CASSLGGSIADTQYF.

The chain couples TRBV30 to TRBJ2-7; a possible D gene is TRBD1 (5 bases). The V gene lost 4 bases and the J gene lost 1 base, with 11 bases spanning the gap. Germline values: CDR1 GTSNPN, CDR2 SVGIG (reference sequence). This CDR3 is built from 13 residues. The CDR3 sequence: CAWTVGQSYEQYF. In nucleotides, the CDR3 is TGTGCCTGGACCGTCGGACAATCCTACGAGCAGTACTTC.